This entry features one TCR beta chain sequence. Its target is not known. Quantitative 5'-RACE was performed with molecular barcodes, and it yielded the TCR beta libraries. MiXCR, run by TCRdb on the 5' RACE reads, gives a single entry per CDR3 protein. In the table there are roughly 700,000 distinct CDR3 sequences, over 15% of which are singletons. This sample was taken from a study of CD8 T cells in ankylosing spondylitis. Findings of the study overall: Disease-linked clones reportedly showed significant enrichment in matched ankylosing spondylitis synovial fluid. Disease-linked clones were found to be CD8+ and relatively rare in peripheral blood. What appeared characteristic of ankylosing spondylitis blood was a TCR beta motif of eight highly homologous variants.

The CDR3 sequence is 12 residues long. The germline gives CDR1 SGHDT, CDR2 YYEEEE. V was clipped by 1 base and J by 7 bases, with 8 bases between them. The chain carries TRBV5-6 and TRBJ1-1; no reliable D call. This TCR derives from a male donor with ankylosing spondylitis. Sequencing was carried out using blood, either unsorted or a sorted T cell fraction (not recorded which). In nucleotides, the CDR3 is TGTGCCAGCAGCTTGAGGGCAGATGAAGCTTTCTTT. As protein: CASSLRADEAFF.